Reported below is one TCR beta chain. The sample belongs to a study of blood T cell repertoires in COVID-19. Study-level background: COVID-19 samples collected from the United States, Italy and Spain covered acute and convalescent phases.

The study assigned cohorts using participant-reported clinical history. Original analysis: Using reference gene primer amplification, nucleated cell counts were estimated. Sequencing was performed with immunoSEQ multiplex PCR; in TCRdb, only in-frame clones are kept and a portion is missing. The V and J calls and clone size come from that table; D and trimming were worked out from the DNA. The sample consists of roughly 250,000 clones, 86% of them appearing once. The CDR3 contains 15 residues. Germline assignment: CDR1 SGHRS and CDR2 YFSETQ. Trimming took off 0 bases at V and 3 bases at J, with 12 bases between the two ends.

This clonotype originated in a woman aged 50 to 65 who had recovered from COVID-19. The rearrangement uses TRBV5-1 and TRBJ1-2; perhaps TRBD1 as D (5 bases). What was sequenced was PBMCs or T cells enriched from blood (not recorded which). The CDR3 spells CASSLEVARDYGYTF. For the CDR3, the DNA is TGCGCCAGCAGCTTGGAAGTTGCCAGGGACTATGGCTACACCTTC.